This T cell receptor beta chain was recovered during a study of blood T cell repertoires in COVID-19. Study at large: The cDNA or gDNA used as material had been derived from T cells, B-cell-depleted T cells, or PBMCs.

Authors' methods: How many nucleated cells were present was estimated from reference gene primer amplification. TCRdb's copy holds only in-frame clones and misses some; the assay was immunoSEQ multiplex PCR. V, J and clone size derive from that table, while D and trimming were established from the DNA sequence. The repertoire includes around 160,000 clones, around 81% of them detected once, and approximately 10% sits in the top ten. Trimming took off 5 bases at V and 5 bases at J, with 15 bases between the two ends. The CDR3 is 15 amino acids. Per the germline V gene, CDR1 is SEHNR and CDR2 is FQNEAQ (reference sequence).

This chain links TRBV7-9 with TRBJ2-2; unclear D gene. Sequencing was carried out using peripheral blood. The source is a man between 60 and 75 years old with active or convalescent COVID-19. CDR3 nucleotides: TGTGCCAGCAGCCCCGCGGAGACTTCAACCGGGGAGCTGTTTTTT. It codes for CASSPAETSTGELFF.